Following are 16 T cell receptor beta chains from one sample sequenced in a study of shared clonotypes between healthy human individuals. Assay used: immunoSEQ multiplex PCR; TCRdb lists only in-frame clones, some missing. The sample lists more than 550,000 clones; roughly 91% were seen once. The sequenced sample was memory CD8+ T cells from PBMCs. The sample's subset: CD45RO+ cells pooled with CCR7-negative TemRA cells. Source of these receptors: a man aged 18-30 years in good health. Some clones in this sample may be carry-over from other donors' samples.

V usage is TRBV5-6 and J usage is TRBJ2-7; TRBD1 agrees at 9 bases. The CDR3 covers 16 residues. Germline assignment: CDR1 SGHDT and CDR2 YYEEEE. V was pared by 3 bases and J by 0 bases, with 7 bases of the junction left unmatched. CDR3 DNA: TGTGCCAGCAGCTCCACCTCGGGACAGGGCTCCTACGAGCAGTACTTC. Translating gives CASSSTSGQGSYEQYF.

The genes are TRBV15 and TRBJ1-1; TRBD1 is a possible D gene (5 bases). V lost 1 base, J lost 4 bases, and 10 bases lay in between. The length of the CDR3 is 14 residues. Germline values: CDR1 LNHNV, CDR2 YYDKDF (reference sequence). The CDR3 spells CATSRGRGSTEAFF. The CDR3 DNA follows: TGTGCCACCAGCAGAGGTCGGGGGAGCACTGAAGCTTTCTTT.

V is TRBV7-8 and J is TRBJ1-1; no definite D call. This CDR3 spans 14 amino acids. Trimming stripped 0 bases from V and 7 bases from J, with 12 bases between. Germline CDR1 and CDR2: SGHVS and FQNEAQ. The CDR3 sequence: CASSLAKNYVEAFF. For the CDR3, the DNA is TGTGCCAGCAGCTTAGCGAAGAATTACGTTGAAGCTTTCTTT.

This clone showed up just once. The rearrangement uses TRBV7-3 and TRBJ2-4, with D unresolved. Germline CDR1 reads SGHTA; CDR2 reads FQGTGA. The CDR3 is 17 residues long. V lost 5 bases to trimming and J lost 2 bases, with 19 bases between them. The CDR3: CASSPPTRTVTKNIQYF. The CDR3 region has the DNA TGTGCCAGCAGCCCCCCGACACGTACGGTGACCAAAAACATTCAGTACTTC.

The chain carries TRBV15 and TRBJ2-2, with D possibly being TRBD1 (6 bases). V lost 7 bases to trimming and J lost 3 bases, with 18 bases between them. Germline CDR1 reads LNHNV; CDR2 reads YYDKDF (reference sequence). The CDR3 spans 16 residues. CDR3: CATIDSTGRYTGELFF. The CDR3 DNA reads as TGTGCCACCATCGACAGCACAGGGCGGTACACCGGGGAGCTGTTTTTT.

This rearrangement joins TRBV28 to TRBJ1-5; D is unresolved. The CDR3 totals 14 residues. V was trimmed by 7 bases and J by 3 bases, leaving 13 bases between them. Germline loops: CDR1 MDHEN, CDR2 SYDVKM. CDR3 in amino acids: CASTRPDHNQPQHF. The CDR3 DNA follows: TGTGCCAGCACCCGACCGGACCACAATCAGCCCCAGCATTTT. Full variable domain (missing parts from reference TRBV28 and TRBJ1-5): DVKVTQSSRYLVKRTGEKVFLECVQDMDHENMFWYRQDPGLGLRLIYFSYDVKMKEKGDIPEGYSVSREKKERFSLILESASTNQTSMYLCASTRPDHNQPQHFGDGTRLSIL.

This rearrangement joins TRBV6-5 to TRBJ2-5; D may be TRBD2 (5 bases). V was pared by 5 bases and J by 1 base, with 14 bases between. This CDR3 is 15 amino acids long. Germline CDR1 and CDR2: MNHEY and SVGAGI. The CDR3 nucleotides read TGTGCCAGCAGTAGTTCCGGAGGACTCCAAGAGACCCAGTACTTC. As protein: CASSSSGGLQETQYF.

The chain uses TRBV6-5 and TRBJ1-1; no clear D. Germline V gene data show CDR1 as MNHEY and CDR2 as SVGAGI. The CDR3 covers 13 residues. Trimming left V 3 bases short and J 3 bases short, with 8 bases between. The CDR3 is CASSYAVDTEAFF. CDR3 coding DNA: TGTGCCAGCAGTTATGCCGTAGACACTGAAGCTTTCTTT.

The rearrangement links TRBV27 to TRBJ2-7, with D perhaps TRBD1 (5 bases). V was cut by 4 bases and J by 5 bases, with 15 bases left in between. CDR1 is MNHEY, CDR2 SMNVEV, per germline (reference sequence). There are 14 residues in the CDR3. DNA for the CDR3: TGTGCCAGCAGTTCTACCAGGGCGATACACGAGCAGTACTTC. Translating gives CASSSTRAIHEQYF.

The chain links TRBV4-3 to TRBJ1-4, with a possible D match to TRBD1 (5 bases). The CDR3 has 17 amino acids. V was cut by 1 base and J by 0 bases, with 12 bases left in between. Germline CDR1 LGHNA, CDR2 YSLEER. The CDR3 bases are TGCGCCAGCAGCCAAGGGGTAGGGACCACAACTAATGAAAAACTGTTTTTT. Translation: CASSQGVGTTTNEKLFF.

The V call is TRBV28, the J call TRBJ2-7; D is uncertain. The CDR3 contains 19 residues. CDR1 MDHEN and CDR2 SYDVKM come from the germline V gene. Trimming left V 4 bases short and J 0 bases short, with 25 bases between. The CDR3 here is CASSSNMPQRSPSSYEQYF. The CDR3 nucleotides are TGTGCCAGCAGTTCAAATATGCCCCAGAGGAGCCCAAGCTCCTACGAGCAGTACTTC.

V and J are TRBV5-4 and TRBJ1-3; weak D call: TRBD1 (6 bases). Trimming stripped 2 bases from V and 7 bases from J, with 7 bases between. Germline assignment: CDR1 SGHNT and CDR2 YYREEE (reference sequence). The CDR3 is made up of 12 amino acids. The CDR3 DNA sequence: TGTGCCAGCAGCTTACAGGGTAACACCATATATTTT. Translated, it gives CASSLQGNTIYF.

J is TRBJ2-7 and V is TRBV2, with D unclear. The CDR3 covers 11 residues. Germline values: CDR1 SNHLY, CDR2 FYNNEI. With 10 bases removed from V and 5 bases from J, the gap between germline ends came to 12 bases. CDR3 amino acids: CATYVQDEQYF. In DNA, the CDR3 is TGTGCCACATATGTCCAGGACGAGCAGTACTTC.

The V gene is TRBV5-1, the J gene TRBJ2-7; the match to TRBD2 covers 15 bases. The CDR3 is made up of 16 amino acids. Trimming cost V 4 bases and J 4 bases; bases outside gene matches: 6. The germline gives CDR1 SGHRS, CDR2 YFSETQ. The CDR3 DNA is TGCGCCAGCAGCCTAGGACTAGCGGGAGGGCCGTACGAGCAGTACTTC. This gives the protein CASSLGLAGGPYEQYF.

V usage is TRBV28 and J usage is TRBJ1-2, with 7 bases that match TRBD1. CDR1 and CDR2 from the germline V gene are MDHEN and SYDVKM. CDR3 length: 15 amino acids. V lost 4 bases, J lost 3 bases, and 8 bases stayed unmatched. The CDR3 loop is CASSSSRQGDYGYTF. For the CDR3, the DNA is TGTGCCAGCAGTTCCTCCCGTCAGGGGGACTATGGCTACACCTTC.

The CDR3 DNA is TGTGCCAGTAGTATCGGCAGGGGAGTGATCGGGGCCAACGTCCTGACTTTC. Its translation is CASSIGRGVIGANVLTF. This chain uses TRBV19 with TRBJ2-6, with D perhaps TRBD1 (6 bases). This CDR3 region has 17 residues. Between the trimmed V and J ends, which lost 3 bases and 4 bases, there was a span of 16 bases. The germline gives CDR1 LNHDA, CDR2 SQIVND (reference sequence).